These 4 T cell receptor beta chains came from one sample sequenced in a study of a mutant IDH1 vaccine in newly diagnosed glioma. Time point specified: week 47, end of study. Each dose of the vaccine consisted of 300 ug of mutant IDH1 20-mer peptide, with topical imiquimod. For these receptors, no antigen is known. The protocol was immunoSEQ multiplex PCR, while the TCRdb copy is restricted to in-frame clones and leaves out a portion. The table includes around 53,000 clones, approximately 88% detected once. The material sequenced was PBMCs, taken from a glioma patient whose treatment included an IDH1 peptide vaccine. The source is a woman aged 25 to 45 with glioma. Some clones in this sample may be carry-over from other donors' samples.

This clone was picked up one time. This chain joins TRBV27 and TRBJ1-2; the D gene is possibly TRBD1 (5 bases). Germline lookup yields CDR1 MNHEY and CDR2 SMNVEV (reference sequence). V lost 3 bases to trimming and J lost 8 bases, with 13 bases between them. The CDR3 covers 13 residues. The CDR3 DNA sequence: TGTGCCAGCAGTTTTATCCAGGGAATGGGCTACACCTTC. It codes for CASSFIQGMGYTF.

V gene TRBV5-4 combines with J gene TRBJ2-7; tentative D call: TRBD1 (5 bases). The germline V and J ends were trimmed by 0 bases and 7 bases, with 8 bases remaining between them. The CDR3 runs to 12 residues. Germline V gene lookup returns CDR1 SGHNT and CDR2 YYREEE (reference sequence). The CDR3 DNA sequence: TGTGCCAGCAGCTTGGAGGGGTGGGAGCAGTACTTC. Its translation is CASSLEGWEQYF.

The V call is TRBV29-1, the J call TRBJ1-5; D is unclear. The CDR3 loop spans 16 amino acids. Deletions cut 0 bases from V and 3 bases from J, with 15 bases between. Germline V lookup: CDR1 SQVTM, CDR2 ANQGSEA. The CDR3 protein is CSVEDGFKADNQPQHF. Written as DNA, the CDR3 is TGCAGCGTTGAAGACGGGTTCAAAGCCGACAATCAGCCCCAGCATTTT.

The CDR3 DNA is TGTGCCAGCAAACACAGGCGGGCCCCAGATACGCAGTATTTT. Translated: CASKHRRAPDTQYF. The rearrangement links TRBV25-1 to TRBJ2-3, with D perhaps given as TRBD1 or TRBD2 (5 bases each). V gave up 7 bases and J gave up 4 bases, with 15 bases separating them. The CDR3 totals 14 residues. CDR1 and CDR2 (germline): MGHDK, SYGVNS.